A single sample gave rise to the 5 T cell receptor beta chains below, sequenced in a study of STAT5B mutations in CD4+ large granular lymphocyte leukemia. The table came from immunoSEQ multiplex PCR; TCRdb's copy has only in-frame clones and leaves some out. The sample comprises 28,000 or so clones, more than 60% of which are singletons, and 0.9% to 1.2% rests with the top ten. The specimen was CD4+ T cells from blood buffy coats. These receptors all stem from a human donor in good health.

This clone has a handful of counts. The same CDR3 arises from other DNA sequences in this sample as well. V is TRBV7-9 and J is TRBJ2-7; D is unclear. The CDR3 length is 12 residues. V lost 5 bases, J lost 3 bases, and 8 bases lay in between. Per germline, CDR1 SEHNR and CDR2 FQNEAQ (reference sequence). CDR3 sequence: CASSPTGYEQYF. DNA for the CDR3: TGTGCCAGCAGCCCTACGGGCTACGAGCAGTACTTC. Full variable domain (remainder filled in from reference TRBV7-9 and TRBJ2-7): DTGVSQNPRHKITKRGQNVTFRCDPISEHNRLYWYRQTLGQGPEFLTYFQNEAQLEKSRLLSDRFSAERPKGSFSTLEIQRTEQGDSAMYLCASSPTGYEQYFGPGTRLTVT.

CDR3 amino acids: CASSLRPSGIDTQYF. The CDR3 DNA reads TGTGCCAGCAGTCTCCGCCCTAGCGGCATAGATACGCAGTATTTT. This rearrangement joins TRBV6-4 to TRBJ2-3; 7 nucleotides line up with TRBD2. This CDR3 comprises 15 residues. Per the germline V gene, CDR1 is MRHNA and CDR2 is SNTAGT. V was clipped by 5 bases and J by 5 bases; unmatched bases: 10.

The chain combines TRBV6-5 with TRBJ2-3; 10 bases are shared with TRBD2. J was trimmed by 1 base and V by 2 bases; bases with no gene match: 0. The CDR3 is made up of 15 amino acids. Germline V gene sequence: CDR1 MNHEY, CDR2 SVGAGI. The chain's CDR3 is CASSYGLAGTDTQYF. CDR3 DNA: TGTGCCAGCAGTTACGGACTAGCGGGCACAGATACGCAGTATTTT.

This clone was counted a single time. This chain uses TRBV7-8 with TRBJ1-6, with 8 bases aligning to TRBD1. The CDR3 has 17 amino acids. V was pared by 8 bases and J by 1 base, with 10 bases of the junction left unmatched. Germline V gene data show CDR1 as SGHVS and CDR2 as FQNEAQ. DNA for the CDR3: TGTGCCAGCGGTAGCCAGGGGGCTTTGTCCTATAATTCACCCCTCCACTTT. It encodes CASGSQGALSYNSPLHF.

The chain uses TRBV28 and TRBJ2-2; 7 bases agree with TRBD2. Trimming cost V 4 bases and J 2 bases; bases outside gene matches: 1. Germline CDR1 and CDR2: MDHEN and SYDVKM. The CDR3 sequence is 14 residues long. In nucleotides, the CDR3 is TGTGCCAGCAGTTCTAGCGGAAACACCGGGGAGCTGTTTTTT. The encoded protein is CASSSSGNTGELFF.